The TCR beta chain under discussion was sequenced for a study of CD4 T cells in relation to SARS-CoV-2 and coronaviruses (dated by TCRdb to the early 2020s). Describing the broader study: In the ViraFEST assay, PBMCs were grown with antigen for nine to eleven days, and TCR beta CDR3s were then sequenced to identify antigen-specific clonal expansions. An HIV-1 Nef peptide pool or a no-peptide culture served as the negative reference condition. Patient-derived lymphoblastoid cell lines were used to map the HLA restriction of shared crossreactive spike epitopes. Memory CD4+ T cell crossreactivity between SARS-CoV-2 and common cold coronavirus spike proteins was assessed at the TCR clonotype level in the study. The Adaptive Biotechnologies TCR-sequencing kit was used to sequence samples from three pre-COVID donors and the naive versus memory experiments, whereas other data were Illumina-based. Expansion assays from other donors in the study were sequenced with a different, Illumina-based TCR-beta assay.

Broad study findings and their caveats: The study was constrained by small numbers of patients and of tested TCRs. Memory CD4+ clonotypes crossrecognizing SARS-CoV-2 and at least one common cold coronavirus spike were found in 60% to 70% of donors. Significantly weaker SARS-CoV-2-driven expansion was shown by crossreactive clones than by monoreactive clones, consistent with antigenic imprinting. Crossreactivity analysis was centred on spike protein, so crossreactivity against other viral proteins was not assessed. No donor contributed both pre-pandemic and post-infection samples, which limited tracing the source of pre-existing responses.

The library was produced with the immunoSEQ multiplex PCR assay. Under the source paper's analysis protocol: During preprocessing, nonproductive sequences were discarded, as were any CDR3s that did not begin with C, did not end with F or W, or were shorter than 7 amino acids. Antigen-specific clonotypes were called with the MANAFEST web app on the basis of expansion relative to the reference and to other culture wells. A clone counted as positive if significantly expanded in 2 of 3 replicate wells versus the reference culture at FDR below 0.05. For a clone to be considered positive, significant expansion relative to all other tandem wells and an odds ratio above 5 were also required. Pairwise Levenshtein distance, computed with the stringdist R package after three terminal residues were trimmed from each end, was used as the measure of CDR3 homology. TCRdb provides this immuneACCESS table in a form limited to in-frame rearrangements. Some clones are lacking; in checked studies, under half of them reflect an unresolved V gene, and why the rest are absent is not known. V and J calls and clone size come straight from that table; D and trimming were deduced from the DNA. The sample contains approximately 27,000 clones, 65% to 85% of them found a single time. Of the sample, roughly 13% falls within the top ten clones.

CD4+ T cells from unexposed donors were collected before the COVID-19 pandemic (2011-2018). The EasySep CD4+ T cell isolation kit was used to isolate CD4+ T cells once the cultures had run for roughly 9 days. Unexposed donor CD4+ T cells were tested for reactivity to SARS-CoV-2 S and N and four common cold coronavirus spike pools, as cell number allowed. Each well held 1.5 million to 2.5 million PBMCs cultured in IMDM containing about 5% human AB serum and approximately 9.6 IU/ml IL-2. Half of the culture medium was replaced with fresh IL-2-containing medium on days 3 and 7. Each peptide culture condition was generally run in triplicate replicate wells. Leukapheresis product for the unexposed donors was purchased commercially. Ficoll-Paque PLUS gradient centrifugation was used to isolate PBMCs from leukapheresis product or whole blood. The PBMCs went either fresh into the expansion assay or into cryopreservation at -140 degrees C. The QIAamp Micro DNA Kit was used to extract genomic DNA from the CD4+ T cells.

Worth noting for this clone: This receptor's antigen is unknown. Per-base qualities were not stored, and no clone one base away is much larger.

Material: CD4+ T cells from PBMCs, cultured in vitro. The TCR originated in a human donor in good health.

CDR3 reads: CASSYLPTRQYF. The bases read TGTGCCAGCAGTTACCTCCCGACTAGGCAGTACTTC. The chain is assembled from TRBV6-2 or TRBV6-3 and TRBJ2-7, with a weak D call of TRBD2 (6 bases match). From the germline V gene, CDR1 is MNHEY and CDR2 is SVGEGT. From cysteine to phenylalanine, the CDR3 is 12 amino acids long. The kept DNA is CDR3 alone, 36 bases in frame from the first base. V is shortened by 2 bases, J by 9 bases, and the region joining them spans 11 bases.